This T cell receptor (beta chain) stems from a study of shared clonotypes between healthy human individuals. CD45RO-negative cells were positively selected for CCR7, leaving out terminally differentiated effector memory CD45RA+ cells. The CDR3 covers 15 residues. V gave up 3 bases and J gave up 0 bases, with 12 bases separating them. Germline V gene lookup returns CDR1 SGHDT and CDR2 YYEEEE. The protocol was immunoSEQ multiplex PCR, while the TCRdb copy is restricted to in-frame clones and leaves out a portion. Counted here are about 2 million clones, about 95% occurring once; the ten biggest clones make up around 1.2%.

V usage is TRBV5-6 and J usage is TRBJ1-1; D is unclear. The specimen was naive CD8+ T cells sorted from blood. The clonotype originates from a man aged 18 to 35 in good health. In DNA, the CDR3 is TGTGCCAGCAGCTCCAGGACGTCCATGAACACTGAAGCTTTCTTT. Its protein product is CASSSRTSMNTEAFF.